This section outlines one T cell receptor (beta chain) sequence together with its context. Its target is not known. This entry belongs to a study of response to subunit inactivated influenza vaccine. Findings and limits, study-wide: That few new T cells are recruited by each seasonal influenza vaccination was the authors' suggestion.

Germline CDR1 and CDR2: LGHNA and YSLEER. The CDR3 runs to 15 residues. After removal of 3 bases from V and 7 bases from J, the junction contained 5 bases not matched to a gene. TCRdb reanalysed the RT-PCR reads using MiXCR and keeps one entry per CDR3 protein. The sample records 250,000 to 350,000 distinct CDR3 sequences, around 22% being singletons. The specimen comprised PBMCs from blood, sampled approximately 22 months after vaccination. This chain uses TRBV4-3 with TRBJ1-6, with TRBD1 matching 8 bases. The TCR originated in a man aged 50 to 69 who received an inactivated influenza vaccine. The CDR3 nucleotides read TGCGCCAGCAGCCAGGAATGGACAGGGAATTCACCCCTCCACTTT. Its translation: CASSQEWTGNSPLHF.